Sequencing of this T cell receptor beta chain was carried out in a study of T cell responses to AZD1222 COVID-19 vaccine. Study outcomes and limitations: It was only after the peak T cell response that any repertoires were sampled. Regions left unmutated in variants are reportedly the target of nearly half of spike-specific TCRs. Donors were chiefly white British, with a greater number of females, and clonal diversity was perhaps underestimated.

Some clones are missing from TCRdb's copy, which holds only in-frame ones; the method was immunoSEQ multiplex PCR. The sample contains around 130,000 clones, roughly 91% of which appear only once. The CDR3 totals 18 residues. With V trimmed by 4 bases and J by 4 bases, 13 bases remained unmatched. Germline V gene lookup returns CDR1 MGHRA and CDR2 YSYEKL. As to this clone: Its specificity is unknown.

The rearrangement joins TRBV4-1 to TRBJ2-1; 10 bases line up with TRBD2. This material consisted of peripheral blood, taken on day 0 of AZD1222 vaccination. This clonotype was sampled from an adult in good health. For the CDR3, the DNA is TGCGCCAGCAGCCCAATCGGGAGAAAGCGGGAGGGATACAATGAGCAGTTCTTC. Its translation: CASSPIGRKREGYNEQFF.